A selection of T cell receptor beta chains follows, all from one sample in a study of shared clonotypes between healthy human individuals. TCRdb keeps only in-frame clones here, not all; method: immunoSEQ multiplex PCR. The table shows hundreds of thousands of clones, with about 98% occurring only once. The sequencing input was naive CD8+ T cells sorted from blood. The source is a man aged 25 to 40 in good health. Both conserved end residues are part of each CDR3. The D gene is left open where the match is weak. Size tells how often a clone was seen (once, few, many) or the class of an expanded clone, and some rows leave it out.

V	D	size	J	DNA	CDR3
TRBV7-9	NA	NA	TRBJ2-7	TGTGCCAGCAGCCACCGAACGGAGGACGAGCAGTACTTC	CASSHRTEDEQYF
TRBV5-8	NA	NA	TRBJ2-4	TGTGCCAGCAGCTTGGGCGAACTAGCCAAAAACATTCAGTACTTC	CASSLGELAKNIQYF
TRBV7-9	TRBD1	NA	TRBJ2-7	TGTGCCAGCAGCTTGACAGGGGGATTATATCTCGAGCAGTACTTC	CASSLTGGLYLEQYF
TRBV5-5	NA	NA	TRBJ2-1	TGTGCCAGCAGCTTAGGGACCCCCGCCTACAATGAGCAGTTCTTC	CASSLGTPAYNEQFF
TRBV6-6	NA	NA	TRBJ2-5	TGTGCCAGCAGTTACTCGCAAGAGACCCAGTACTTC	CASSYSQETQYF
TRBV9	NA	NA	TRBJ1-1	TGTGCCAGCAGCGTAGGCGGCATGAACACTGAAGCTTTCTTT	CASSVGGMNTEAFF
TRBV27	TRBD2	once	TRBJ2-7	TGTGCCAGCATAAATAGCGGGAGTCTAAACGAGCAGTACTTC	CASINSGSLNEQYF
TRBV10-1	NA	NA	TRBJ2-3	TGCGCCAGCAGTGAGTCGGAAGGGGAAAGGTCAGATACGCAGTATTTT	CASSESEGERSDTQYF
TRBV4-1	NA	NA	TRBJ2-2	TGCGCCAGCAGCCAAGACGAGAACACCGGGGAGCTGTTTTTT	CASSQDENTGELFF
TRBV10-2	TRBD2	NA	TRBJ2-7	TGCGCCAGCAAAGTAGCGGGCTACGAGCAGTACTTC	CASKVAGYEQYF
TRBV9	TRBD2	NA	TRBJ2-7	TGTGCCAGCAGCTCCGGACTAGCCGGTGGTACTTACGAGCAGTACTTC	CASSSGLAGGTYEQYF
TRBV6-4	NA	NA	TRBJ2-4	TGTGCCAGCAGTGATTTCTTAGCCCCGGCCGATAACATTCAGTACTTC	CASSDFLAPADNIQYF
TRBV7-7	NA	NA	TRBJ2-1	TGTGCCAGCAGCTTAGACTCAGCACCTTACAATGAGCAGTTCTTC	CASSLDSAPYNEQFF
TRBV4-3	TRBD2	NA	TRBJ2-7	TGCGCCAGCAGCGAAGACCTAGCGGGAGTTGGGGAGTACTTC	CASSEDLAGVGEYF
TRBV29-1	TRBD1	NA	TRBJ2-1	TGCAGCGTTGACGGACAGGGGTTCGATGAGCAGTTCTTC	CSVDGQGFDEQFF
TRBV19	NA	NA	TRBJ1-5	TGTGCCAGTACCTTTGACAGGCTTAACAGTCAGCCCCAGCATTTT	CASTFDRLNSQPQHF
TRBV27	NA	NA	TRBJ2-7	TGTGCCGCGTCGACGGGGATCGGCTACGAGCAGTACTTC	CAASTGIGYEQYF
TRBV9	TRBD1	NA	TRBJ1-1	TGTGCCAGCAGCGCGTCGACAGGGTCGTATACTGAAGCTTTCTTT	CASSASTGSYTEAFF
TRBV27	TRBD1	NA	TRBJ2-7	TGTGCCAGCAGTTTCAGGGGGCCTGACTACGAGCAGTACTTC	CASSFRGPDYEQYF
TRBV15	TRBD1	NA	TRBJ1-5	TGTGCCACCAGCGCGCACCGGGACAGGGGATTGGGAGCCCAGCATTTT	CATSAHRDRGLGAQHF
TRBV6-1	TRBD1	NA	TRBJ2-7	TGTGCCAGCAGCCCGACAGGGCTCCACGAGCAGTACTTC	CASSPTGLHEQYF
TRBV9	TRBD2	NA	TRBJ2-1	TGTGCCAGCAGCGTAGAAGAAACTAGCGGGAGTGGTGGGTACAATGAGCAGTTCTTC	CASSVEETSGSGGYNEQFF
TRBV30	TRBD1	NA	TRBJ2-7	TGTGCCTGGAGCTGGGGGACAGGGGGTTCCTACGAGCAGTACTTC	CAWSWGTGGSYEQYF
TRBV5-6	TRBD1	NA	TRBJ2-1	TGTGCCAGCAGCTTGGTGGGACAGGGGGCATATGGGCAGTTCTTC	CASSLVGQGAYGQFF
TRBV27	TRBD1	NA	TRBJ2-7	TGTGCCAGCAGTTGGACAGGAAAATCCGAGCAGTACTTC	CASSWTGKSEQYF
TRBV27	NA	NA	TRBJ1-2	TGTGCCAGCAGTTCCTCCCTCGCAGGGTGGTATGGCTACACCTTC	CASSSSLAGWYGYTF
TRBV27	TRBD2	NA	TRBJ2-1	TGTGCCAGCAGCTCGGGACTAGCGGTATACAATGAGCAGTTCTTC	CASSSGLAVYNEQFF
TRBV7-9	NA	NA	TRBJ2-1	TGTGCCAGCAGCTTGAGTTTGAGGGATCATGAGCAGTTCTTC	CASSLSLRDHEQFF
TRBV20-1	NA	NA	TRBJ2-4	TGCAGTGGGCGGCAGGGAAACATTCAGTACTTC	CSGRQGNIQYF
TRBV4-1	NA	NA	TRBJ2-1	TGCGCCAGCAGCCACGTTTCTGATTACAATGAGCAGTTCTTC	CASSHVSDYNEQFF
TRBV13	NA	NA	TRBJ2-7	TGTGCCAGCAGCCTAGTAGCGGGACAGACCTACGAGCAGTACTTC	CASSLVAGQTYEQYF
TRBV13	NA	NA	TRBJ2-7	TGTGCCAGCAGCTTGTTGACAGGCTCGAACTACGAGCAGTACTTC	CASSLLTGSNYEQYF
TRBV19	TRBD1	NA	TRBJ1-5	TGTGCCAGTAGCCCAACCCGGGACAGGGGTGGGAGCAATCAGCCCCAGCATTTT	CASSPTRDRGGSNQPQHF
TRBV28	NA	NA	TRBJ2-3	TGTGCCAGCAGGGTGGGGGAGCATATGGATACGCAGTATTTT	CASRVGEHMDTQYF
TRBV11-2	TRBD1	NA	TRBJ2-7	TGTGCCAGCAGCTTAGTAGGGGGCTCCCGTACCTACGAGCAGTACTTC	CASSLVGGSRTYEQYF
TRBV14	NA	NA	TRBJ2-1	TGTGCCAGCAGCTATGTCGGGGGCGTCTCCTACAATGAGCAGTTCTTC	CASSYVGGVSYNEQFF
TRBV7-8	TRBD1	NA	TRBJ2-7	TGTGCCAGCAGCGCAGGACAGGGGCGGACCTACGAGCAGTACTTC	CASSAGQGRTYEQYF
TRBV19	NA	NA	TRBJ1-2	TGTGCCAGTAGAGTAGGGGTCGGCTACACCTTC	CASRVGVGYTF
TRBV11-2	NA	once	TRBJ2-1	TGTGCCAGCAGCTTAGGGGGGCATGGATACAATGAGCAGTTCTTC	CASSLGGHGYNEQFF
TRBV7-2	TRBD2	NA	TRBJ2-7	TGTGCCAGCAGCTCTCCGGGACTAGCCTACGAGCAGTACTTC	CASSSPGLAYEQYF
TRBV5-4	TRBD1	once	TRBJ2-7	TGTGCCAGCAGCTTGGCCGGGGGACAGGAGCATTACTACGAGCAGTACTTC	CASSLAGGQEHYYEQYF
TRBV11-3	TRBD1	NA	TRBJ2-2	TGTGCCAGCAGCCTCCGACAGGGGCTAACCGGGGAGCTGTTTTTT	CASSLRQGLTGELFF
TRBV29-1	NA	once	TRBJ2-1	TGCAGCGTTGTAGTCGCGGCTGGCGATGAGCAGTTCTTC	CSVVVAAGDEQFF
TRBV9	NA	NA	TRBJ2-3	TGTGCCAGCAGCGCGCGAACGGGAAAAAATCGGGATACGCAGTATTTT	CASSARTGKNRDTQYF
TRBV29-1	NA	NA	TRBJ1-2	TGCAGCCTCGACAGCAACTATGGCTACACCTTC	CSLDSNYGYTF
TRBV5-4	TRBD2	NA	TRBJ2-7	TGTGCCAGCAGCCCTCCTAGCGGGAGTGCCTACGAGCAGTACTTC	CASSPPSGSAYEQYF
TRBV4-3	NA	NA	TRBJ2-2	TGCGCCAGCAGCCAAGATGGAAACACCGGGGAGCTGTTTTTT	CASSQDGNTGELFF
TRBV7-6	NA	once	TRBJ2-3	TGTGCCAGCAGCTTAATCGGGAGCACAGATACGCAGTATTTT	CASSLIGSTDTQYF
TRBV29-1	TRBD1	NA	TRBJ2-7	TGCAGCGTTGAAGACGGGACAGGGAGTAACGAGCAGTACTTC	CSVEDGTGSNEQYF
TRBV9	TRBD1	NA	TRBJ1-1	TGTGCCAGCAGCTCAAGACAGGGAGGGAACACTGAAGCTTTCTTT	CASSSRQGGNTEAFF